This TCR beta chain was recorded in a study of identical twins. Study-wide points: Out-of-frame TCR alpha sharing observed in monozygotic twins exceeded model estimates.

Each CDR3 protein is one row after TCRdb ran MiXCR on the 5' RACE reads. The sample contains hundreds of thousands of distinct CDR3 sequences, approximately 9% of which appear only once. The CDR3 totals 15 residues. The germline V and J ends were trimmed by 0 bases and 6 bases, with 14 bases remaining between them. Germline CDR1 is LGHNA and CDR2 is YSLEER. This clonotype occurred a few times. Antigen: not known. These same data were also listed under a study on yellow fever vaccine responses in identical twins.

This TCR came from a young woman in good health. The sample comprised PBMCs. The V call is TRBV4-3, the J call TRBJ1-1; D unresolved. As DNA, the CDR3 is TGCGCCAGCAGCCAAGATCTGACAATAGGCGCTGAAGCTTTCTTT. Translating it yields CASSQDLTIGAEAFF.